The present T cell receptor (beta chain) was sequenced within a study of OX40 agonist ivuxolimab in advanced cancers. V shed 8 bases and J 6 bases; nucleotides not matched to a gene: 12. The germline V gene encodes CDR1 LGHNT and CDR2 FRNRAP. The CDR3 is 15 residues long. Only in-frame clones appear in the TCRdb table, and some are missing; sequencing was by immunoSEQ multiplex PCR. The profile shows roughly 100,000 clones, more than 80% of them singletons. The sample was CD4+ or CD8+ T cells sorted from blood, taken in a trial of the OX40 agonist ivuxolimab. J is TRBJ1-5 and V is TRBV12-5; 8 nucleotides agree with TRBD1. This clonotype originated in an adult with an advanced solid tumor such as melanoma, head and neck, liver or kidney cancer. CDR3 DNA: TGTGCTAGTCAATCGACAGGGGCGTCGGGTCAGCCCCAGCATTTT. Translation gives CASQSTGASGQPQHF.